Presented here are 26 T cell receptor beta chains from one specimen sequenced in a study of OX40 agonist ivuxolimab in advanced cancers. Measured with immunoSEQ multiplex PCR; TCRdb has only the in-frame clones, and not every one. This table holds over 65,000 clones, approximately 80% found once. The sample here was CD4+ or CD8+ T cells sorted from blood, taken in a trial of the OX40 agonist ivuxolimab. These receptor sequences come from an adult with an advanced solid tumor such as melanoma, head and neck, liver or kidney cancer.

The gene calls are TRBV6-5 and TRBJ1-1; 8 positions match TRBD1. CDR3 length: 15 amino acids. V was pared by 9 bases and J by 4 bases, with 13 bases of the junction left unmatched. Germline V gene sequence: CDR1 MNHEY, CDR2 SVGAGI. The CDR3 coding sequence is TGTGCCAGTTGCTCTCCAGGGGGCGCGGGCACTGAAGCTTTCTTT. Amino acid sequence: CASCSPGGAGTEAFF.

V usage is TRBV28 and J usage is TRBJ2-5; either TRBD1 or TRBD2 may fit D (5 bases each). The V gene's germline CDR1 is MDHEN and CDR2 SYDVKM. CDR3 size: 14 residues. V lost 7 bases and J 5 bases, leaving 17 bases between the germline ends. Here the CDR3 DNA reads TGTGCCAGCACCTTCAACGGGGCTACGGAGACCCAGTACTTC. It translates to CASTFNGATETQYF.

Comments on this clone: At one of its ends the junction is not consistent with the germline gene, which may arise from a read error. The CDR3 sequence: CALKETQYF. The CDR3 DNA sequence: TGCGCCTTAAAGGAGACCCAGTACTTC. V usage is TRBV7-9 and J usage is TRBJ2-5; D ambiguous. The CDR3 runs 9 residues. The germline V gene encodes CDR1 SEHNR and CDR2 FQNEAQ (reference sequence). Full variable domain (missing parts from reference TRBV7-9 and TRBJ2-5): DTGVSQNPRHKITKRGQNVTFRCDPISEHNRLYWYRQTLGQGPEFLTYFQNEAQLEKSRLLSDRFSAERPKGSFSTLEIQRTEQGDSAMYLCALKETQYFGPGTRLLVL.

The chain combines TRBV4-2 with TRBJ2-1; 12 nucleotides line up with TRBD1. The CDR3 extends over 17 amino acids. Germline CDR1 LGHNA, CDR2 YNFKEQ. The trim removed 0 bases at V and 7 bases at J, leaving 7 bases unmatched. In nucleotides, the CDR3 is TGTGCCAGCAGCCAAGAAAATTGGGACAGGGGGCATAATGAGCAGTTCTTC. Translating gives CASSQENWDRGHNEQFF.

The chain is built from TRBV30 and TRBJ2-7; 9 nucleotides agree with TRBD1. Germline V CDR1 and CDR2: GTSNPN, SVGIG (reference sequence). With 3 bases clipped from V and 2 bases from J, the junction kept 5 bases outside the gene matches. CDR3 length: 14 residues. CDR3 sequence reads: CAWRETGGTYEQYF. The CDR3 DNA reads as TGTGCCTGGAGAGAGACAGGGGGAACCTACGAGCAGTACTTC.

The CDR3 spells CASSLAGTGSRGNTIYF. Written as DNA, the CDR3 is TGTGCCAGCAGCTTGGCCGGGACAGGGAGTCGTGGAAACACCATATATTTT. The chain has TRBV7-2 and TRBJ1-3; TRBD1 matches 9 bases. This CDR3 comprises 17 residues. V was clipped by 3 bases and J by 3 bases; unmatched bases: 9. The V gene's germline CDR1 is SGHTA and CDR2 FQGNSA.

V is TRBV10-3 and J is TRBJ1-2; possibly TRBD1 for D (6 bases). The V gene's germline CDR1 is ENHRY and CDR2 SYGVKD. V lost 3 bases and J 3 bases, leaving 20 bases between the germline ends. This CDR3 contains 17 residues. In nucleotides, the CDR3 is TGTGCCATCAGTGATTGGCAGACCTGGGGGCATCACTATGGCTACACCTTC. This gives the protein CAISDWQTWGHHYGYTF.

CDR3 residues: CASSTYTGELFF. The CDR3 nucleotides are TGCGCCAGCAGTACGTACACCGGGGAGCTGTTTTTT. J is TRBJ2-2 and V is TRBV5-1; D is undetermined. Trimming took 5 bases from V and 3 from J, leaving 5 bases between them. CDR3 length: 12 residues. Per germline, CDR1 SGHRS and CDR2 YFSETQ. Complete variable domain (other parts from reference TRBV5-1 and TRBJ2-2): KAGVTQTPRYLIKTRGQQVTLSCSPISGHRSVSWYQQTPGQGLQFLFEYFSETQRNKGNFPGRFSGRQFSNSRSEMNVSTLELGDSALYLCASSTYTGELFFGEGSRLTVL.

This sequence joins TRBV19 and TRBJ2-7; 7 bases line up with TRBD2. The CDR3 consists of 14 residues. Germline V CDR1 and CDR2: LNHDA, SQIVND (reference sequence). V was pared by 7 bases and J by 6 bases, with 12 bases of the junction left unmatched. In nucleotides, the CDR3 is TGTGCCAGTACCATAAGCGGGATACCAAGCGAGCAGTACTTC. This sequence encodes CASTISGIPSEQYF.

The chain uses TRBV28 and TRBJ2-1; maybe TRBD1 (6 bases). Trimming removed 7 bases at V and 1 base at J, with 23 bases between. The CDR3 loop spans 18 amino acids. From germline, CDR1 is MDHEN and CDR2 SYDVKM. The CDR3 here is CASKQNYGTLSSYNEQFF. The DNA for the CDR3 is TGTGCCAGCAAGCAAAATTACGGGACACTAAGTTCCTACAATGAGCAGTTCTTC.

The table lists this clone with a count of one. The V call is TRBV5-5, the J call TRBJ1-2, with D tentatively TRBD1 (5 bases). The CDR3 runs to 13 residues. V lost 0 bases and J 2 bases, leaving 5 bases between the germline ends. The germline V gene encodes CDR1 SGHKS and CDR2 YYEKEE (reference sequence). The CDR3 protein is CASSLGGNYGYTF. The CDR3 DNA reads TGTGCCAGCAGCTTGGGGGGGAACTATGGCTACACCTTC.

V usage is TRBV13 and J usage is TRBJ2-2; perhaps TRBD2 as D (6 bases). The CDR3 is 15 amino acids. The V end was cut by 5 bases, the J end by 3 bases, with 13 bases between. Germline V gene data show CDR1 as PRHDT and CDR2 as FYEKMQ (reference sequence). The CDR3 sequence is CASSPGPGDTGELFF. The CDR3 bases are TGTGCCAGCAGCCCGGGACCGGGGGACACCGGGGAGCTGTTTTTT. Full variable domain (rest looked up from reference TRBV13 and TRBJ2-2): AAGVIQSPRHLIKEKRETATLKCYPIPRHDTVYWYQQGPGQDPQFLISFYEKMQSDKGSIPDRFSAQQFSDYHSELNMSSLELGDSALYFCASSPGPGDTGELFFGEGSRLTVL.

This chain joins TRBV7-2 and TRBJ1-2; D is possibly TRBD1 (6 bases). Trimming took 7 bases from V and 8 from J, leaving 20 bases between them. This CDR3 has 14 amino acids. Germline loops: CDR1 SGHTA, CDR2 FQGNSA. Here the CDR3 reads CASTLGGGLEGYTF. Written as DNA, the CDR3 is TGTGCCAGCACCCTGGGGGGGGGCCTTGAAGGCTACACCTTC. Using reference TRBV7-2 and TRBJ1-2 for the parts outside the CDR3, the full variable domain is GAGVSQSPSNKVTEKGKDVELRCDPISGHTALYWYRQSLGQGLEFLIYFQGNSAPDKSGLPSDRFSAERTGGSVSTLTIQRTQQEDSAVYLCASTLGGGLEGYTFGSGTRLTVV.

The rearrangement joins TRBV28 to TRBJ1-1, with D maybe TRBD1 (6 bases). The germline V and J ends were trimmed by 4 bases and 2 bases, with 14 bases remaining between them. CDR1 is MDHEN, CDR2 SYDVKM, per germline. The CDR3 sequence is 15 residues long. The CDR3 DNA reads as TGTGCCAGCAGTTCCCTGACAGGAGCTAACACTGAAGCTTTCTTT. Translation gives CASSSLTGANTEAFF.

By sample share, this clone is medium-sized. J is TRBJ1-6 and V is TRBV5-8, with D unclear. V lost 1 base and J 8 bases, leaving 13 bases between the germline ends. CDR3 size: 15 residues. Germline lookup yields CDR1 SGHTS and CDR2 YDEGEE. The CDR3 coding sequence is TGTGCCAGCAGCTTGACTGGCAAAAGGGATTCACCCCTCCACTTT. Its protein product is CASSLTGKRDSPLHF. The full variable domain, its missing parts supplied by reference TRBV5-8 and TRBJ1-6, is EAGVTQSPTHLIKTRGQQATLRCSPISGHTSVYWYQQALGLGLQFLLWYDEGEERNRGNFPPRFSGRQFPNYSSELNVNALELEDSALYLCASSLTGKRDSPLHFGNGTRLTVT.

This clone has more than one count but fewer than ten. The gene calls are TRBV5-8 and TRBJ1-2; 10 positions agree with TRBD1. The CDR3 sequence is 16 residues long. Per germline, CDR1 SGHTS and CDR2 YDEGEE. With 3 bases clipped from V and 5 bases from J, the junction kept 10 bases outside the gene matches. The CDR3 sequence: CASSSRDRGLGYGYTF. In nucleotides, the CDR3 is TGTGCCAGCAGCTCGAGAGACAGGGGGCTTGGATATGGCTACACCTTC.

The rearrangement joins TRBV5-4 to TRBJ1-4; D uncertain. Germline lookup yields CDR1 SGHNT and CDR2 YYREEE (reference sequence). This CDR3 spans 13 amino acids. Between the trimmed V and J ends, which lost 0 bases and 7 bases, there was a span of 7 bases. CDR3 in amino acids: CASSLAPFEKLFF. The CDR3 region has the DNA TGTGCCAGCAGCTTGGCCCCGTTTGAAAAACTGTTTTTT.

This chain connects TRBV5-5 to TRBJ2-7; D unclear. The germline gives CDR1 SGHKS, CDR2 YYEKEE (reference sequence). V shed 4 bases and J shed 3 bases, with 17 bases lying between them. The CDR3 has 15 residues. This CDR3 is CASSESPVGNYEQYV. The CDR3 DNA follows: TGTGCCAGCAGCGAGTCCCCGGTTGGAAACTACGAGCAGTACGTC.

CDR3 loop: CASSQDDGSEEQFF. The CDR3 DNA sequence: TGTGCCAGCAGCCAAGATGACGGTTCAGAAGAGCAGTTCTTC. The J gene is TRBJ2-1, the V gene TRBV4-2; D is unclear. CDR1 and CDR2 from the germline V gene are LGHNA and YNFKEQ. The V end was cut by 0 bases, the J end by 10 bases, with 13 bases between. The CDR3 is 14 residues long.

The CDR3 nucleotides read TGTGCCAGCAGCTCTATCGACGGAAAAGGGCAGTTCTTC. Residues: CASSSIDGKGQFF. The chain links TRBV7-2 to TRBJ2-1; D is undetermined. The V and J ends lost 4 bases and 12 bases respectively, with 16 bases between them. The germline V gene encodes CDR1 SGHTA and CDR2 FQGNSA. CDR3 length equals 13 residues.

The rearrangement links TRBV7-3 to TRBJ1-4, with D perhaps matching TRBD1 (6 bases). The CDR3 is 13 amino acids. The germline V and J ends were trimmed by 6 bases and 3 bases, with 8 bases remaining between them. Germline V gives CDR1 SGHTA, CDR2 FQGTGA. CDR3 coding DNA: TGTGCCAGCAGTACAGGGCCTAATGAAAAACTGTTTTTT. Translated: CASSTGPNEKLFF.

This clone was detected only once. The J gene is TRBJ1-1, the V gene TRBV2, with D possibly being TRBD1 (5 bases). Deletions cut 4 bases from V and 4 bases from J, with 16 bases between. The CDR3 is 15 residues long. Germline CDR1 reads SNHLY; CDR2 reads FYNNEI. Written as DNA, the CDR3 is TGTGCCAGCAGTGGTTCTTCTTCGGGGGGCACTGAAGCTTTCTTT. As protein: CASSGSSSGGTEAFF.

This sequence joins TRBV27 and TRBJ2-2; D unclear. V dropped 3 bases and J dropped 1 base, with 9 bases sitting between them. There are 15 residues in the CDR3. Per germline, CDR1 MNHEY and CDR2 SMNVEV (reference sequence). The chain's CDR3 is CASSFRWGNTGELFF. Here the CDR3 DNA reads TGTGCCAGCAGTTTTCGTTGGGGGAACACCGGGGAGCTGTTTTTT.

The chain links TRBV10-3 to TRBJ2-3; tentatively, D is TRBD2 (5 bases). The CDR3 runs to 17 residues. Germline V CDR1 and CDR2: ENHRY, SYGVKD. V was trimmed by 8 bases and J by 1 base, leaving 22 bases between them. The CDR3 sequence: CAIRDDLFDGRTDTQYF. The DNA for the CDR3 is TGTGCCATCCGGGATGACCTATTCGACGGCCGCACAGATACGCAGTATTTT.

This chain links TRBV5-1 with TRBJ1-1, with TRBD1 as a possible D gene (6 bases). With 0 bases removed from V and 6 bases from J, the gap between germline ends came to 15 bases. The germline CDR1 and CDR2 sequences are SGHRS and YFSETQ. CDR3 length: 15 amino acids. CDR3 sequence: CASSLVAGAGAEAFF. DNA of the CDR3: TGCGCCAGCAGCTTGGTGGCGGGGGCTGGGGCTGAAGCTTTCTTT.

This rearrangement joins TRBV7-9 to TRBJ1-4, with a weak D call TRBD1 (5 bases). With 5 bases removed from V and 8 bases from J, the gap between germline ends came to 15 bases. Germline-derived CDR1 and CDR2 are SEHNR and FQNEAQ (reference sequence). CDR3 length: 14 residues. The CDR3 here is CASSQGAAEEKLFF. For the CDR3, the DNA is TGTGCCAGCAGCCAAGGGGCTGCGGAGGAAAAACTGTTTTTT.